This T cell receptor beta chain stems from a study of T-cell memory formation after mild COVID-19. V was clipped by 0 bases and J by 6 bases, with 21 bases between them. CDR3 size: 17 residues. Germline loops: CDR1 LGHNA, CDR2 YSLEER. One entry per CDR3 protein results from TCRdb running MiXCR on the 5' RACE reads. The sample records approximately 560,000 distinct CDR3 sequences, roughly 17% being singletons. This clonotype originated in an adult woman who had mild COVID-19 (a few samples of this study predate the infection). Cell type and time point are not known. Source material: PBMCs or a T cell subset sorted from them (not recorded which). The gene calls are TRBV4-3 and TRBJ2-7; D possibly corresponds to TRBD2 (7 bases). The CDR3 DNA reads as TGCGCCAGCAGCCAAGATCCCCTAGGGGGGGTCCTAGGCGAGCAGTACTTC. Amino acid sequence: CASSQDPLGGVLGEQYF.